This TCR beta chain emerged from a study of T cells after yellow fever vaccination. Looked up from germline, CDR1 is MNHEY and CDR2 is SMNVEV (reference sequence). This CDR3 spans 13 amino acids. J lost 8 bases, V lost 8 bases, and 10 bases had no gene match. Study-level findings and limits: Relatively few clonotypes were ones that appeared in both CD4 and CD8 compartments.

For this clonotype: Its matching antigen is unknown. This may arise from a read error, as a much more abundant clone is one base away.

5'RACE template switching produced TCR cDNA carrying a universal primer site and UMIs. A single record per CDR3 protein comes from TCRdb applying MiXCR to the 5' RACE reads. In the table there are around 63,000 distinct CDR3 sequences, 6.5% to 9% of which are singletons. The V call is TRBV27, the J call TRBJ2-7; 9 positions agree with TRBD1. The clonotype comes from a man aged 30 to 45 who received the YFV17D yellow fever vaccine. Sample: CD8+ T cells sorted from PBMCs, taken 15 days after the yellow fever booster vaccination. The CDR3 DNA reads as TGTGCCAGCGCCGGGACAGGGACTTACAAGCAGTACTTC. Translated, it gives CASAGTGTYKQYF.